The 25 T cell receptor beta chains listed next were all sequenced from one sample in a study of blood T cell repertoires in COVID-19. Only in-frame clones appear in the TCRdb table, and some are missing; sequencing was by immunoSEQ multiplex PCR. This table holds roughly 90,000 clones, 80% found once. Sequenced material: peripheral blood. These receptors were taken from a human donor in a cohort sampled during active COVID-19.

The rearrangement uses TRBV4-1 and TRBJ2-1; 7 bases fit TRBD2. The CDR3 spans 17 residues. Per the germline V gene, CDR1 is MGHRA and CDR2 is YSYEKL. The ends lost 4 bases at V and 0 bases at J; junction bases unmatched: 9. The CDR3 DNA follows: TGCGCCAGCAGCCCCGAAGCGGGAAGGAGCTCCTACAATGAGCAGTTCTTC. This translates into CASSPEAGRSSYNEQFF.

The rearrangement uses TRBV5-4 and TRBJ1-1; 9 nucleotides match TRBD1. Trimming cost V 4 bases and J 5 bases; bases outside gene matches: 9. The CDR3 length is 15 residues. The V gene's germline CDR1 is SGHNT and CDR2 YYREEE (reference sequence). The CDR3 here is CASSTRTGVETEAFF. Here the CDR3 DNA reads TGTGCCAGCAGCACCCGGACAGGGGTGGAAACTGAAGCTTTCTTT.

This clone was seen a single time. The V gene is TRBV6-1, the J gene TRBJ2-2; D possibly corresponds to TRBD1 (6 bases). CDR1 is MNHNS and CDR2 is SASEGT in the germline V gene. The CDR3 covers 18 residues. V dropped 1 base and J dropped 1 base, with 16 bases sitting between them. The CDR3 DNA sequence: TGTGCCAGCAGTGAAGACAAAGTTGGGACACAGAACACCGGGGAGCTGTTTTTT. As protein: CASSEDKVGTQNTGELFF.

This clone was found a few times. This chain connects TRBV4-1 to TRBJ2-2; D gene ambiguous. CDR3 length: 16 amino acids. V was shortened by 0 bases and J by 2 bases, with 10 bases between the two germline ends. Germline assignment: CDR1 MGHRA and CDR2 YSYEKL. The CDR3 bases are TGCGCCAGCAGCCAAGATTGGCAGAATAACACCGGGGAGCTGTTTTTT. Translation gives CASSQDWQNNTGELFF.

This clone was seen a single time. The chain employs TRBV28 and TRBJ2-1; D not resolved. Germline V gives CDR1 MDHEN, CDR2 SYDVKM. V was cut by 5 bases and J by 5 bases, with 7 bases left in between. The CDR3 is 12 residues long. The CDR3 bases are TGTGCCAGCAGTCCTTTAAACAATGAGCAGTTCTTC. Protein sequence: CASSPLNNEQFF.

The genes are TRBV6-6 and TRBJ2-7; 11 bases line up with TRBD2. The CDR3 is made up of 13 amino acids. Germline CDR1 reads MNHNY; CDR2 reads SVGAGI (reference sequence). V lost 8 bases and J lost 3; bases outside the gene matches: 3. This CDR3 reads CASETSGGYEQYF. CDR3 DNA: TGTGCCAGCGAAACTAGCGGGGGCTACGAGCAGTACTTC.

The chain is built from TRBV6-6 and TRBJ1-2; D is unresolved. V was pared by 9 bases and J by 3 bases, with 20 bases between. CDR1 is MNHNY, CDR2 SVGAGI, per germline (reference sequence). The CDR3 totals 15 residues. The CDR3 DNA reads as TGTGCCAGTCGACGTGACGGACCTAGCGACTATGGCTACACCTTC. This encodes CASRRDGPSDYGYTF.

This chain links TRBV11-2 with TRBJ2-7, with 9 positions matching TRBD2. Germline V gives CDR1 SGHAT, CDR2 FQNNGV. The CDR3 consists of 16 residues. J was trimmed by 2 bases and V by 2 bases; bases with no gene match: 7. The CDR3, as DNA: TGTGCCAGCAGCTTATCCGGACTAGCGCGGACCTACGAGCAGTACTTC. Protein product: CASSLSGLARTYEQYF.

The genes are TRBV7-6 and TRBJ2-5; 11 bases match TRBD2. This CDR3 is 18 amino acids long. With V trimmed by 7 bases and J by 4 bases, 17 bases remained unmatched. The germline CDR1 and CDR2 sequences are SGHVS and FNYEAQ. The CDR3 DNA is TGTGCCAGCACCCATTATTCGATAGCGGGAGGGGTGGGAGAGACCCAGTACTTC. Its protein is CASTHYSIAGGVGETQYF.

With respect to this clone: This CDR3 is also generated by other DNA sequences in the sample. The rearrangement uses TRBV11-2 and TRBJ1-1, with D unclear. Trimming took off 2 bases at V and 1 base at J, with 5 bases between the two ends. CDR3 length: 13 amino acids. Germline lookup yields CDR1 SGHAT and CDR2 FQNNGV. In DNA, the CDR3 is TGTGCCAGCAGCTTAAGAGGGAACACTGAAGCTTTCTTT. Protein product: CASSLRGNTEAFF.

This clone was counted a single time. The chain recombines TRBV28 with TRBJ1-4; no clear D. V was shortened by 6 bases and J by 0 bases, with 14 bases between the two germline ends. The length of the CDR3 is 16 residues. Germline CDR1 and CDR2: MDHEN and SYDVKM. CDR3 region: CASSLPGRATNEKLFF. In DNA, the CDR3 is TGTGCCAGCAGCCTACCCGGGAGAGCAACTAATGAAAAACTGTTTTTT.

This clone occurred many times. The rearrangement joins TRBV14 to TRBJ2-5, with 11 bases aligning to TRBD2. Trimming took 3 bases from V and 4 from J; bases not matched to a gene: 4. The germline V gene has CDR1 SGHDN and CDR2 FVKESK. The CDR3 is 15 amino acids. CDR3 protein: CASSQASGGSETQYF. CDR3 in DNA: TGTGCCAGCAGCCAGGCTAGCGGGGGGTCAGAGACCCAGTACTTC. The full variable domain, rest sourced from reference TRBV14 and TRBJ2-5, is EAGVTQFPSHSVIEKGQTVTLRCDPISGHDNLYWYRRVMGKEIKFLLHFVKESKQDESGMPNNRFLAERTGGTYSTLKVQPAELEDSGVYFCASSQASGGSETQYFGPGTRLLVL.

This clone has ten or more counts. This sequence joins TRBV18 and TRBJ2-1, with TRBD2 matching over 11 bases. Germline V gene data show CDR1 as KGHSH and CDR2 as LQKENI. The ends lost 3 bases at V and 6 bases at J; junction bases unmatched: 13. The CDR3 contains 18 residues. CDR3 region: CASSPRLAGGPFFNEQFF. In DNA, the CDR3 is TGTGCCAGCTCACCCCGTTTAGCGGGAGGGCCTTTTTTCAATGAGCAGTTCTTC.

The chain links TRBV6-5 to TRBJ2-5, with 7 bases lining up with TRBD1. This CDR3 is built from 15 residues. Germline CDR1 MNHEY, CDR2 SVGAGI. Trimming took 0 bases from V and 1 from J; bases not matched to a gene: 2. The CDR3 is CASSYSPGGQETQYF. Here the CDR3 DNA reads TGTGCCAGCAGTTACTCTCCAGGGGGCCAAGAGACCCAGTACTTC.

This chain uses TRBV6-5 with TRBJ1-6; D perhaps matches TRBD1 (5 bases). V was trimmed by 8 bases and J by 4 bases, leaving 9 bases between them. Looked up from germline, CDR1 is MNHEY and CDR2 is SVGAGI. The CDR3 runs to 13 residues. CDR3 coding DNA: TGTGCCAGCCAACCAGGGTATAATTCACCCCTCCACTTT. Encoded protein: CASQPGYNSPLHF.

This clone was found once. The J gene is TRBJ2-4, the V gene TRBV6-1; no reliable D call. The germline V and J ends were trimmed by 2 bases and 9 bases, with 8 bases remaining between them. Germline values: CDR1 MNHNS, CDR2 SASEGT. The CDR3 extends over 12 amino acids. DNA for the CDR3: TGTGCCAGCAGTGAACGTTCCCCCATTCAGTACTTC. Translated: CASSERSPIQYF.

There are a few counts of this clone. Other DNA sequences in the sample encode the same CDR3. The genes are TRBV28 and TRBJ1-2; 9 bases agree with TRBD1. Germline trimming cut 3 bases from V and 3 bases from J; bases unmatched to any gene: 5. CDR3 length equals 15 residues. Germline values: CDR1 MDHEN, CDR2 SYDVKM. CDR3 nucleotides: TGTGCCAGCAGTTTTTCGGGACAGGGTCACTATGGCTACACCTTC. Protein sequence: CASSFSGQGHYGYTF.

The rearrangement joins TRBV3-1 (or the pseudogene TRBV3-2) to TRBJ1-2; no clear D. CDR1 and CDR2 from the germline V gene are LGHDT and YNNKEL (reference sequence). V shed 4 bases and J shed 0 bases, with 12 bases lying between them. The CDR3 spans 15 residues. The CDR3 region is CASSPSRASNYGYTF. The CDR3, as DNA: TGTGCCAGCAGCCCCTCGCGGGCCTCTAACTATGGCTACACCTTC.

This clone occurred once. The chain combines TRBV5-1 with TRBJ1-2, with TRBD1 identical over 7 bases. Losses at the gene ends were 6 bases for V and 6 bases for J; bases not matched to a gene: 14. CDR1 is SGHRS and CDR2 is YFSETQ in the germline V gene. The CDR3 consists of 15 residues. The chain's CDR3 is CASTSWKGARHGYTF. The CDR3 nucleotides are TGCGCCAGCACTTCGTGGAAGGGGGCGCGACATGGCTACACCTTC.

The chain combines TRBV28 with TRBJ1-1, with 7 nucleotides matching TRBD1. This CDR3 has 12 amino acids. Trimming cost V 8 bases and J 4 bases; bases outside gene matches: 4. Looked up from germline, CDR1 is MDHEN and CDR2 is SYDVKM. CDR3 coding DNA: TGTGCCAGCGTACAGGGGACCACTGAAGCTTTCTTT. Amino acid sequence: CASVQGTTEAFF.

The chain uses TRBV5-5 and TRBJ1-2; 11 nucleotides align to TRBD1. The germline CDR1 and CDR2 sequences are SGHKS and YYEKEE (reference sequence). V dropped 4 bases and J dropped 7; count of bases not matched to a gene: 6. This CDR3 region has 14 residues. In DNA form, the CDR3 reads TGTGCCAGCAGCACTTGGACAGGGGGCTCTGGCTACACCTTC. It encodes CASSTWTGGSGYTF.

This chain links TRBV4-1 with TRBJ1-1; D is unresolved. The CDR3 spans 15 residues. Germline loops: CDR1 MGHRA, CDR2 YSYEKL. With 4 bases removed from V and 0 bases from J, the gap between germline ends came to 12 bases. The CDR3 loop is CASSPRAVLNTEAFF. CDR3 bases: TGCGCCAGCAGCCCTAGAGCGGTTCTGAACACTGAAGCTTTCTTT.

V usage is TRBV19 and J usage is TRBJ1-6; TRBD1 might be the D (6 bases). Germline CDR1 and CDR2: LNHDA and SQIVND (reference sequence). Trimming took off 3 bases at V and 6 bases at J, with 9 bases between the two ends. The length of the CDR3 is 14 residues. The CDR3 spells CASSIGQINSPLHF. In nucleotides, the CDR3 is TGTGCCAGTAGTATTGGACAGATTAATTCACCCCTCCACTTT.

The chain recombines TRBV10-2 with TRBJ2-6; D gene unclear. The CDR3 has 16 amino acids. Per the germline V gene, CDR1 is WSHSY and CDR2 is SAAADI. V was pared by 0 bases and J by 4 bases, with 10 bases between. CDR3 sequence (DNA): TGCGCCAGCAGTGAGTCGAGTAGTTCGGGGGCCAACGTCCTGACTTTC. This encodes CASSESSSSGANVLTF.

CDR3 amino acids: CATRDRENQPQHF. The CDR3 DNA is TGTGCCACTCGGGACAGGGAAAATCAGCCCCAGCATTTT. The chain is built from TRBV2 and TRBJ1-5; 9 nucleotides agree with TRBD1. Trimming removed 10 bases from V and 4 bases from J; junction bases left unmatched: 5. Germline loops: CDR1 SNHLY, CDR2 FYNNEI. The CDR3 is made up of 13 amino acids.